The 23 T cell receptor beta chains reported below all come from one sample, sequenced in a study of spatial heterogeneity in lung cancer (dated by TCRdb to about 2019). Receptors were amplified or captured by 5' RACE. The instrument given in TCRdb is NextSeq 500. Starting from the raw public reads, TCRdb applied fastp trimming at Q25, assembled clones with MiXCR and retained in-frame beta chains. Each entry is one CDR3 protein sequence, shown with its most common DNA and genes. The table for this sample lists 110,000 or so distinct CDR3 sequences; 10% to 14% of them were counted only once. The ten largest clones add up to 20% to 30% of the sample. What the time point label conveys for this sample: blood at routine non-recurrence follow-up after resection. Sequencing used PBMCs, obtained at follow-up. These receptors all stem from a female donor with early-stage non-small cell lung cancer.

This clonotype occurred a few times. V and J are TRBV29-1 and TRBJ1-2, with D uncertain. Germline V gives CDR1 SQVTM, CDR2 ANQGSEA. V lost 4 bases, J lost 6 bases, and 15 bases lay in between. CDR3 length: 13 amino acids. Here the CDR3 reads CSVGMRGFHGYTF. The CDR3 coding sequence is TGCAGCGTTGGGATGCGCGGGTTCCATGGCTACACCTTC.

V usage is TRBV2 and J usage is TRBJ2-5; 9 nucleotides agree with TRBD2. The J segment lost 5 bases and the V segment lost 7 bases, leaving 11 bases of the junction unmatched. From germline, CDR1 is SNHLY and CDR2 FYNNEI. The CDR3 loop spans 15 amino acids. This chain's CDR3 is CASKLSGSRGETQYF. CDR3 nucleotide sequence: TGTGCCAGCAAACTTAGCGGGAGTCGTGGGGAGACCCAGTACTTC. The full variable domain, with the rest looked up from reference TRBV2 and TRBJ2-5, is EPEVTQTPSHQVTQMGQEVILRCVPISNHLYFYWYRQILGQKVEFLVSFYNNEISEKSEIFDDQFSVERPDGSNFTLKIRSTKLEDSAMYFCASKLSGSRGETQYFGPGTRLLVL.

This clonotype was counted between two and nine times. The chain carries TRBV7-9 and TRBJ1-2; D gene unclear. Germline V lookup: CDR1 SEHNR, CDR2 FQNEAQ (reference sequence). The CDR3 consists of 12 residues. Trimming took off 1 base at V and 8 bases at J, with 8 bases between the two ends. CDR3: CASSLDRRGYTF. CDR3 nucleotide sequence: TGTGCCAGCAGCTTAGATCGACGGGGCTACACCTTC.

This chain connects TRBV9 to TRBJ2-6; D gene ambiguous. Trimming took off 4 bases at V and 4 bases at J, with 6 bases between the two ends. CDR3 length equals 13 residues. Germline loops: CDR1 SGDLS, CDR2 YYNGEE. CDR3 sequence reads: CASSRTGANVLTF. As DNA, the CDR3 is TGTGCCAGCAGCCGGACGGGGGCCAACGTCCTGACTTTC.

This clonotype turned up a few times. J is TRBJ1-1 and V is TRBV18, with D perhaps matching TRBD1 (6 bases). Germline lookup yields CDR1 KGHSH and CDR2 LQKENI. Trimming removed 0 bases from V and 0 bases from J, with 11 bases in between. There are 16 residues in the CDR3. The CDR3 sequence: CASSPPGARVNTEAFF. CDR3 nucleotide sequence: TGTGCCAGCTCACCACCGGGGGCACGGGTGAACACTGAAGCTTTCTTT.

The rearrangement uses TRBV20-1 and TRBJ1-5; D may be TRBD1 (5 bases). The germline gives CDR1 DFQATT, CDR2 SNEGSKA (reference sequence). The V end was cut by 7 bases, the J end by 4 bases, with 17 bases between. This CDR3 comprises 14 residues. Here the CDR3 reads CSVHTGEANQPQHF. DNA for the CDR3: TGCAGTGTTCATACGGGGGAGGCAAATCAGCCCCAGCATTTT.

This clonotype was picked up many times. The J gene is TRBJ2-2, the V gene TRBV10-1; TRBD1 or TRBD2 may be the D gene (5 bases each). Between the trimmed V and J ends, which lost 4 bases and 13 bases, there was a span of 13 bases. The CDR3 runs to 12 residues. Germline V gene sequence: CDR1 WNHNN, CDR2 SYGVQD (reference sequence). DNA of the CDR3: TGCGCCAGCAGTGTAGGGACCGGCGGGCTGTTTTTT. This translates into CASSVGTGGLFF.

This clonotype was detected only a few times. V gene TRBV5-4 combines with J gene TRBJ2-7; weak D call: TRBD2 (6 bases). From germline, CDR1 is SGHNT and CDR2 YYREEE (reference sequence). V lost 0 bases to trimming and J lost 5 bases, with 12 bases between them. The CDR3 covers 14 residues. The CDR3 DNA follows: TGTGCCAGCAGCTTGGGGAGGAGGGGAGACGAGCAGTACTTC. Translating it yields CASSLGRRGDEQYF.

The table lists this clonotype with a few counts. The rearrangement uses TRBV12-3 or TRBV12-4 and TRBJ2-1; D gene unclear. The CDR3 has 15 residues. Deletions cut 3 bases from V and 2 bases from J, with 11 bases between. The CDR3 DNA reads TGTGCCAGCAGTTTCGTGGCTTTGACCTACAATGAGCAGTTCTTC. This gives the protein CASSFVALTYNEQFF.

The genes are TRBV13 and TRBJ2-5; 8 bases align to TRBD2. Losses at the gene ends were 5 bases for V and 5 bases for J; bases not matched to a gene: 10. Germline CDR1 is PRHDT and CDR2 is FYEKMQ (reference sequence). CDR3 length: 15 residues. Here the CDR3 reads CASSTRASGLETQYF. The CDR3, as DNA: TGTGCCAGCAGCACCCGGGCTAGCGGGCTGGAGACCCAGTACTTC.

This chain joins TRBV5-1 and TRBJ2-2; 7 nucleotides match TRBD1. After removal of 5 bases from V and 9 bases from J, the junction contained 16 bases not matched to a gene. Germline loops: CDR1 SGHRS, CDR2 YFSETQ. The CDR3 has 16 residues. Here the CDR3 DNA reads TGCGCCAGCAGGCCAACCGGGACAGAATTTTTCCGGGAGCTGTTTTTT. Protein product: CASRPTGTEFFRELFF.

This sequence joins TRBV15 and TRBJ1-1; D is ambiguous. Germline V gene lookup returns CDR1 LNHNV and CDR2 YYDKDF (reference sequence). V was shortened by 3 bases and J by 5 bases, with 10 bases between the two germline ends. The CDR3 has 13 amino acids. The CDR3 sequence is CATSSLHGTEAFF. Written as DNA, the CDR3 is TGTGCCACCAGCAGCCTTCATGGGACTGAAGCTTTCTTT.

V usage is TRBV28 and J usage is TRBJ1-1; a weak D match, TRBD1 (5 bases). V was clipped by 7 bases and J by 0 bases, with 18 bases between them. The CDR3 has 16 residues. From germline, CDR1 is MDHEN and CDR2 SYDVKM. For the CDR3, the DNA is TGTGCCAGCATTACCGCGACAGCCACCATGAACACTGAAGCTTTCTTT. It translates to CASITATATMNTEAFF.

In this sample, this clonotype turned up many times. The V gene is TRBV2, the J gene TRBJ2-1; 9 nucleotides align to TRBD1. Germline assignment: CDR1 SNHLY and CDR2 FYNNEI. The CDR3 consists of 14 residues. Losses at the gene ends were 4 bases for V and 15 bases for J; bases not matched to a gene: 13. DNA of the CDR3: TGTGCCAGCAGTGCCCCCGGACAGGGGAAATTGTCGTTCTTC. It is translated as CASSAPGQGKLSFF. Full variable domain (remainder filled in from reference TRBV2 and TRBJ2-1): EPEVTQTPSHQVTQMGQEVILRCVPISNHLYFYWYRQILGQKVEFLVSFYNNEISEKSEIFDDQFSVERPDGSNFTLKIRSTKLEDSAMYFCASSAPGQGKLSFFGPGTRLTVL.

This clonotype was found a few times. The rearrangement uses TRBV20-1 and TRBJ2-1; 7 bases agree with TRBD2. Germline V gene sequence: CDR1 DFQATT, CDR2 SNEGSKA (reference sequence). After removal of 3 bases from V and 7 bases from J, the junction contained 12 bases not matched to a gene. CDR3 size: 15 residues. CDR3 sequence reads: CSARRTSVLKNEQFF. In nucleotides, the CDR3 is TGCAGTGCTAGGAGAACTAGCGTACTAAAAAATGAGCAGTTCTTC.

This chain uses TRBV6-1 with TRBJ1-5, with TRBD1 as a possible D gene (5 bases). Germline values: CDR1 MNHNS, CDR2 SASEGT. The V end lost 2 bases, the J end lost 5 bases, and 7 bases lay between the germline ends. This CDR3 is 13 amino acids long. CDR3 nucleotides: TGTGCCAGCAGTGAAAAGGGGTATCAGCCCCAGCATTTT. This sequence encodes CASSEKGYQPQHF.

This clonotype was detected once. The chain is built from TRBV6-2 or TRBV6-3 and TRBJ1-5, with TRBD1 identical over 8 bases. CDR1 is MNHEY, CDR2 SVGEGT, per germline. This CDR3 is built from 17 residues. V trimming: 3 bases; J trimming: 1 base; junction bases outside the gene matches: 8. The CDR3 DNA reads TGTGCCAGCAGTTATGGCAGGGGGCATTTAAGCAATCAGCCCCAGCATTTT. Translating gives CASSYGRGHLSNQPQHF.

The V gene is TRBV7-2, the J gene TRBJ1-2, with TRBD1 identical over 8 bases. Germline loops: CDR1 SGHTA, CDR2 FQGNSA. Trimming at V came to 5 bases and at J to 7 bases, leaving 6 bases not matched to a gene. The CDR3 sequence is 13 residues long. The CDR3 sequence is CASSAGGAAGYTF. Here the CDR3 DNA reads TGTGCCAGCAGCGCAGGGGGCGCAGCTGGCTACACCTTC.

The V and J genes are TRBV24-1 and TRBJ2-2; D remains unclear. With 1 base removed from V and 1 base from J, the gap between germline ends came to 6 bases. Per the germline V gene, CDR1 is KGHDR and CDR2 is SFDVKD. The CDR3 is made up of 15 amino acids. The CDR3 is CATSDLVGNTGELFF. The CDR3 DNA follows: TGTGCCACCAGTGATTTAGTCGGGAACACCGGGGAGCTGTTTTTT.

Concerning this clonotype itself: Without the conserved terminal phenylalanine or tryptophan, this CDR3 likely stems from a read error. The DNA is omitted, as the CDR3 cannot be located on it reliably, and the CDR3 follows TCRdb's listing. J is TRBJ2-5 and V is TRBV21-1; the D call of TRBD1 is as the table states it, not checked on the DNA. TRBV21-1 is reported as a pseudogene. The CDR3 length is 12 residues, termini included. The CDR3 sequence: CASSKSSRGRPN.

The rearrangement joins TRBV2 to TRBJ2-5; D possibly corresponds to TRBD2 (6 bases). CDR1 is SNHLY, CDR2 FYNNEI, per germline. The CDR3 has 16 amino acids. V was trimmed by 3 bases and J by 4 bases, leaving 18 bases between them. CDR3 sequence: CASSDEGGRLGETQYF. The CDR3 nucleotides read TGTGCCAGCAGTGATGAGGGAGGTAGGCTGGGAGAGACCCAGTACTTC.

This clonotype has only a few counts. This chain joins TRBV20-1 and TRBJ2-3; 11 nucleotides match TRBD2. The trim removed 3 bases at V and 6 bases at J, leaving 8 bases unmatched. The germline V gene encodes CDR1 DFQATT and CDR2 SNEGSKA (reference sequence). This CDR3 is 15 amino acids long. The CDR3 protein is CSASPTSGRWDTQYF. DNA for the CDR3: TGCAGTGCTAGCCCAACTAGCGGGAGATGGGATACGCAGTATTTT.

The rearrangement uses TRBV28 and TRBJ2-1; 8 bases agree with TRBD2. The CDR3 is made up of 16 amino acids. The V and J ends lost 6 bases and 6 bases, in that order; junction bases with no gene match: 13. Germline lookup yields CDR1 MDHEN and CDR2 SYDVKM. The CDR3 DNA reads TGTGCCAGCAGCCCCCAACTAGCGGAACTTTCCAATGAGCAGTTCTTC. Its translation is CASSPQLAELSNEQFF. The variable domain in full, with the rest retrieved from reference TRBV28 and TRBJ2-1, is DVKVTQSSRYLVKRTGEKVFLECVQDMDHENMFWYRQDPGLGLRLIYFSYDVKMKEKGDIPEGYSVSREKKERFSLILESASTNQTSMYLCASSPQLAELSNEQFFGPGTRLTVL.